The 26 T cell receptor beta chains below all came from one sample that was sequenced in a study of cytomegalovirus exposure and HLA in healthy donors. PCR employed 60 Vbeta and 13 Jbeta primers. Data came from immunoSEQ multiplex PCR; TCRdb stores just in-frame clones and leaves some out. The sample holds approximately 110,000 clones; 74% are singletons and the top ten take around 5%. The sequencing input was PBMCs. The receptor set was obtained from a young man in good health and CMV-seropositive.

The V and J genes are TRBV6-1 and TRBJ2-5; TRBD2 might be the D (7 bases). Germline-derived CDR1 and CDR2 are MNHNS and SASEGT. CDR3 length equals 16 residues. V lost 0 bases, J lost 5 bases, and 16 bases lay in between. CDR3 sequence (DNA): TGTGCCAGCAGTGAAGCGGAAGGGGGGGCTGGTGAGACCCAGTACTTC. Protein product: CASSEAEGGAGETQYF.

This clone was picked up one time. CDR3 sequence reads: CASSPRQINTEAFF. DNA for the CDR3: TGTGCCAGCAGCCCTAGACAGATTAACACTGAAGCTTTCTTT. V is TRBV7-9 and J is TRBJ1-1; maybe TRBD1 (5 bases). The CDR3 consists of 14 residues. Per the germline V gene, CDR1 is SEHNR and CDR2 is FQNEAQ (reference sequence). Trimming cost V 5 bases and J 2 bases, with 12 bases left between them. Drawing the rest from reference TRBV7-9 and TRBJ1-1, the complete variable domain is DTGVSQNPRHKITKRGQNVTFRCDPISEHNRLYWYRQTLGQGPEFLTYFQNEAQLEKSRLLSDRFSAERPKGSFSTLEIQRTEQGDSAMYLCASSPRQINTEAFFGQGTRLTVV.

The CDR3 nucleotides read TGTGCCATCAGTGAGTCTCGTGCGGGATCAACTAATGAAAAACTGTTTTTT. Its translation: CAISESRAGSTNEKLFF. The V gene is TRBV10-3, the J gene TRBJ1-4; no clear D gene. Looked up from germline, CDR1 is ENHRY and CDR2 is SYGVKD. The V end lost 0 bases, the J end lost 0 bases, and 11 bases lay between the germline ends. This CDR3 is built from 17 residues.

The rearrangement joins TRBV4-1 to TRBJ1-5; 7 bases line up with TRBD1. Germline CDR1 reads MGHRA; CDR2 reads YSYEKL. V lost 0 bases to trimming and J lost 6 bases; unmatched junction nucleotides: 5. The CDR3 is made up of 15 amino acids. CDR3 sequence: CASSQEDRARQPQHF. The CDR3 coding sequence is TGCGCCAGCAGCCAAGAAGACAGGGCGCGTCAGCCCCAGCATTTT.

The count of this clone is one. V is TRBV28 and J is TRBJ2-1; D unclear. V dropped 2 bases and J dropped 12 bases, with 14 bases sitting between them. Per germline, CDR1 MDHEN and CDR2 SYDVKM. The CDR3 runs to 13 residues. The chain's CDR3 is CASSLNRGVGQFF. The CDR3 DNA reads TGTGCCAGCAGTTTAAACCGCGGAGTCGGGCAGTTCTTC. Based on the CDR3 plus reference TRBV28 and TRBJ2-1, the full variable domain is DVKVTQSSRYLVKRTGEKVFLECVQDMDHENMFWYRQDPGLGLRLIYFSYDVKMKEKGDIPEGYSVSREKKERFSLILESASTNQTSMYLCASSLNRGVGQFFGPGTRLTVL.

This clone was detected a few times. The CDR3 sequence is CASSSDRGNYGYTF. CDR3 DNA sequence: TGTGCCAGCAGCTCCGACAGGGGGAACTATGGCTACACCTTC. The J gene is TRBJ1-2, the V gene TRBV9, with 9 bases fitting TRBD1. CDR1 is SGDLS, CDR2 YYNGEE, per germline. The CDR3 contains 14 residues. The ends lost 4 bases at V and 2 bases at J; junction bases unmatched: 3.

The chain employs TRBV19 and TRBJ1-5, with D perhaps TRBD1 (5 bases). Trimming took off 4 bases at V and 0 bases at J, with 10 bases between the two ends. Germline V CDR1 and CDR2: LNHDA, SQIVND (reference sequence). The CDR3 is 15 amino acids. DNA for the CDR3: TGTGCCAGTAGTAGACAGCCTTATAGCAATCAGCCCCAGCATTTT. It encodes CASSRQPYSNQPQHF.

This clone was observed a handful of times. This chain links TRBV6-1 with TRBJ1-2; D unresolved. Germline V CDR1 and CDR2: MNHNS, SASEGT. Trimming cost V 0 bases and J 6 bases, with 5 bases left between them. The CDR3 sequence is 12 residues long. This chain's CDR3 is CASSEAVHGYTF. CDR3 DNA: TGTGCCAGCAGTGAAGCCGTCCATGGCTACACCTTC.

The V gene is TRBV7-2, the J gene TRBJ2-3, with 7 bases matching TRBD2. The CDR3 runs to 19 residues. CDR1 and CDR2 from the germline V gene are SGHTA and FQGNSA. With V trimmed by 2 bases and J by 0 bases, 14 bases remained unmatched. CDR3 sequence reads: CASSLHSQRGGGSTDTQYF. The CDR3 DNA reads TGTGCCAGCAGCTTACATTCCCAGCGGGGCGGGGGAAGCACAGATACGCAGTATTTT.

This clone occurred a few times. A much larger clone is a single base away; this may be a read error. In the same sample, other DNA sequences code for this CDR3. V is TRBV16 and J is TRBJ2-7; D not certain. The CDR3 has 11 amino acids. Trimming pared 4 bases from V and 1 base from J, leaving 2 bases between. CDR1 is KGHSY and CDR2 is FQNENV in the germline V gene. The CDR3 DNA reads as TGTGCCAGCAGCCCTTCCTACGAGCAGTACTTC. Amino acids: CASSPSYEQYF.

The rearrangement uses TRBV7-6 and TRBJ1-5, with D unresolved. The CDR3 is 14 amino acids. Trimming took off 6 bases at V and 8 bases at J, with 17 bases between the two ends. The germline V gene has CDR1 SGHVS and CDR2 FNYEAQ. CDR3 amino acids: CASSSVKGGEPQHF. CDR3 nucleotide sequence: TGTGCCAGCAGTAGTGTTAAGGGAGGAGAGCCCCAGCATTTT.

V gene TRBV28 combines with J gene TRBJ1-2, with 9 bases aligning to TRBD1. V was pared by 6 bases and J by 6 bases, with 14 bases of the junction left unmatched. Germline CDR1 MDHEN, CDR2 SYDVKM. CDR3 length: 16 amino acids. The CDR3: CASRGGLKTGGDGYTF. DNA for the CDR3: TGTGCCAGCAGGGGGGGCCTTAAGACAGGGGGGGATGGCTACACCTTC.

This clone was recorded a few times. J is TRBJ1-1 and V is TRBV10-3; 7 bases are shared with TRBD1. This CDR3 region has 15 residues. Germline V CDR1 and CDR2: ENHRY, SYGVKD. The trim removed 2 bases at V and 3 bases at J, leaving 6 bases unmatched. The CDR3 DNA sequence: TGTGCCATCAGTGAGCGGGACAGTTTATACACTGAAGCTTTCTTT. It yields the protein CAISERDSLYTEAFF.

This clone was detected only a few times. The V and J genes are TRBV6-1 and TRBJ1-3, with TRBD1 as a possible D gene (6 bases). Germline V CDR1 and CDR2: MNHNS, SASEGT. Trimming pared 6 bases from V and 0 bases from J, leaving 12 bases between. The CDR3 spans 15 residues. CDR3 amino acids: CASSSGQSSGNTIYF. The CDR3 bases are TGTGCCAGCAGCTCCGGACAGAGCTCTGGAAACACCATATATTTT.

J is TRBJ1-4 and V is TRBV2; 8 bases are shared with TRBD1. CDR3 length: 18 residues. Looked up from germline, CDR1 is SNHLY and CDR2 is FYNNEI. V lost 6 bases to trimming and J lost 0 bases; unmatched junction nucleotides: 12. For the CDR3, the DNA is TGTGCCAGCAGGGGCCGGACAGGGATAAGGGCAACTAATGAAAAACTGTTTTTT. This encodes CASRGRTGIRATNEKLFF.

This chain links TRBV7-9 with TRBJ2-6, with D possibly matching TRBD1 (6 bases). The ends were cut back, 5 bases at V and 1 base at J, with 12 bases in the middle. This CDR3 region has 16 residues. Germline CDR1 SEHNR, CDR2 FQNEAQ (reference sequence). CDR3 nucleotides: TGTGCCAGCAGCCGAAGGGGGTGGTCTGGGGCCAACGTCCTGACTTTC. Translated, it gives CASSRRGWSGANVLTF. Full variable domain (remainder filled in from reference TRBV7-9 and TRBJ2-6): DTGVSQNPRHKITKRGQNVTFRCDPISEHNRLYWYRQTLGQGPEFLTYFQNEAQLEKSRLLSDRFSAERPKGSFSTLEIQRTEQGDSAMYLCASSRRGWSGANVLTFGAGSRLTVL.

This chain uses TRBV9 with TRBJ1-2, with D possibly being TRBD1 (6 bases). Germline CDR1 and CDR2: SGDLS and YYNGEE. The CDR3 has 13 amino acids. The V end lost 0 bases, the J end lost 8 bases, and 11 bases lay between the germline ends. The CDR3 protein is CASSVEGVWGYTF. In DNA, the CDR3 is TGTGCCAGCAGCGTAGAGGGGGTCTGGGGCTACACCTTC.

This chain joins TRBV9 and TRBJ2-2; maybe TRBD1 (7 bases). The CDR3 sequence is 15 residues long. From germline, CDR1 is SGDLS and CDR2 YYNGEE. Trimming removed 0 bases at V and 5 bases at J, with 11 bases between. CDR3 residues: CASSVEGAGTGELFF. CDR3 DNA sequence: TGTGCCAGCAGCGTAGAGGGGGCGGGGACCGGGGAGCTGTTTTTT.

The rearrangement joins TRBV5-4 to TRBJ2-2; 10 nucleotides line up with TRBD1. This CDR3 has 16 amino acids. Germline CDR1 and CDR2: SGHNT and YYREEE (reference sequence). J gave up 0 bases and V 6 bases, and 5 bases lay outside the gene matches. CDR3 coding DNA: TGTGCCAGCACCGGAGGGACAGGGGCGAACACCGGGGAGCTGTTTTTT. Its translation is CASTGGTGANTGELFF.

The gene calls are TRBV5-1 and TRBJ1-4, with TRBD1 matching over 7 bases. This CDR3 has 13 amino acids. Unmatched junction bases numbered 1, after V lost 5 bases and J lost 3 bases. CDR1 and CDR2 (germline): SGHRS, YFSETQ. As DNA, the CDR3 is TGCGCCAGCAGGACAGGGTCTAATGAAAAACTGTTTTTT. This codes for CASRTGSNEKLFF.

This chain connects TRBV9 to TRBJ2-5; D may be TRBD1 (5 bases). The J call may not be correct, given that the DNA end is closer to TRBJ2-7. Germline-derived CDR1 and CDR2 are SGDLS and YYNGEE. The CDR3 has 15 amino acids. CDR3 nucleotide sequence: TGTGCCAGCAGCGTAGAAGGGCAGGGCTTCAACGAGCAGTACTTC. Translating it yields CASSVEGQGFNEQYF.

The rearrangement joins TRBV28 to TRBJ2-3; possibly TRBD1 for D (6 bases). Germline assignment: CDR1 MDHEN and CDR2 SYDVKM. V was trimmed by 2 bases and J by 2 bases, leaving 17 bases between them. This CDR3 has 17 residues. CDR3 amino acids: CASSLGTLLGATDTQYF. The CDR3 nucleotides are TGTGCCAGCAGTTTAGGTACCCTGTTGGGGGCCACAGATACGCAGTATTTT.

The chain combines TRBV10-3 with TRBJ1-1; tentatively, D is TRBD1 (5 bases). Trimming shortened V by 4 bases and J by 4 bases, and 16 bases separated the two germline ends. Looked up from germline, CDR1 is ENHRY and CDR2 is SYGVKD. There are 15 residues in the CDR3. The DNA for the CDR3 is TGTGCCATCAGTGGGGCCCAGGGCTCGGGCACTGAAGCTTTCTTT. It yields the protein CAISGAQGSGTEAFF.

This clone has only a few counts. The chain has TRBV30 and TRBJ1-1; D possibly corresponds to TRBD1 (5 bases). The CDR3 has 13 amino acids. The germline CDR1 and CDR2 sequences are GTSNPN and SVGIG (reference sequence). The V end lost 2 bases, the J end lost 1 base, and 8 bases lay between the germline ends. In DNA, the CDR3 is TGTGCCTGGAGTTCCACAGGGAACACTGAAGCTTTCTTT. Its translation is CAWSSTGNTEAFF.

The V call is TRBV7-9, the J call TRBJ1-4; D not certain. Germline V CDR1 and CDR2: SEHNR, FQNEAQ (reference sequence). The CDR3 loop spans 15 amino acids. V was pared by 5 bases and J by 8 bases, with 18 bases between. The DNA of the CDR3 is TGTGCCAGCAGCCCGGATGGGCAGGCCCACGAAAAACTGTTTTTT. This gives the protein CASSPDGQAHEKLFF. Looking up the rest from reference TRBV7-9 and TRBJ1-4 gives the full variable domain: DTGVSQNPRHKITKRGQNVTFRCDPISEHNRLYWYRQTLGQGPEFLTYFQNEAQLEKSRLLSDRFSAERPKGSFSTLEIQRTEQGDSAMYLCASSPDGQAHEKLFFGSGTQLSVL.

The chain has TRBV30 and TRBJ2-5; weak D call: TRBD1 (7 bases). V lost 6 bases, J lost 5 bases, and 28 bases lay in between. The CDR3 has 17 residues. Germline V gene data show CDR1 as GTSNPN and CDR2 as SVGIG (reference sequence). CDR3 nucleotide sequence: TGTGCCTGCTGGAGACCGCCTTCAGGGGGGCGCGGGGAGACCCAGTACTTC. It codes for CACWRPPSGGRGETQYF.